Reported below is one T cell receptor (beta chain). This CDR3 has 15 amino acids. Trimming took off 1 base at V and 7 bases at J, with 17 bases between the two ends. The germline CDR1 and CDR2 sequences are SGHNT and YYREEE (reference sequence). This sample is part of a study of blood T cell repertoires in COVID-19. Generated by immunoSEQ multiplex PCR, the TCRdb table keeps only in-frame clones and is missing some. The sample gives a few hundred thousand clones, about four fifths of which show up once; approximately 5% is in the top ten. The specimen was PBMCs or T cells enriched from blood (not recorded which). This chain connects TRBV5-4 to TRBJ1-2, with D unresolved. The clonotype originates from a woman aged 45-59 years who had recovered from COVID-19. In DNA, the CDR3 is TGTGCCAGCAGCTTGATGAGTGTAGGAGGGTTTGGCTACACCTTC. Translation gives CASSLMSVGGFGYTF.